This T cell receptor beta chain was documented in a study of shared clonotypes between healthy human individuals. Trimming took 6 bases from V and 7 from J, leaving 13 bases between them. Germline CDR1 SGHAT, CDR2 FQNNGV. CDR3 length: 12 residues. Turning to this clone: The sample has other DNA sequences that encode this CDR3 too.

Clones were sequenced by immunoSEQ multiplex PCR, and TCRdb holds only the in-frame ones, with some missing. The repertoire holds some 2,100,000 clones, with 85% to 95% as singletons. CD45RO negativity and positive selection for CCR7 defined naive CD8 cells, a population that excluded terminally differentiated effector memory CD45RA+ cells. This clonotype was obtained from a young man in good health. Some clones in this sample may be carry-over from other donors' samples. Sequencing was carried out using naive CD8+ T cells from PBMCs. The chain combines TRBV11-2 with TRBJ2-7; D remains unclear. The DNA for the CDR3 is TGTGCCAGCAGTCTCGCCGGGCGGGAGCAGTACTTC. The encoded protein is CASSLAGREQYF.